The table lists the clone carrying this TCR beta chain with a few counts. Its target is unknown. The treatment denotes: approximately 11-day PBMC culture with coronavirus spike peptide pools or control peptides (ViraFEST assay). Samples of CD4+ T cells were obtained from the unexposed donor before the COVID-19 pandemic (2011-2018). The study sequenced cultured CD4+ T cell DNA using the Oncomine TCR Beta short-read assay. Genomic DNA was taken out of cultured CD4+ T cells by extraction. TCRdb recomputed calls from the PCR reads with MiXCR, one row per CDR3 protein. The sample records thousands of distinct CDR3 sequences, 30% to 40% being singletons. This record belongs to a study of vaccination and CD4 T cells after COVID-19. Study results and caveats: Convalescent patients' median share of reactive clones seen only post-vaccination was 85% to 90%. Median reactive clonotypes, those recognizing SARS-CoV-2, rose from around 21 to 38, not significantly.

The CDR3 has 15 residues. With 6 bases removed from V and 5 bases from J, the gap between germline ends came to 17 bases. Germline CDR1 is SGHTA and CDR2 is FQGNSA. The specimen was CD4+ T cells from blood, cultured in vitro. This rearrangement joins TRBV7-2 to TRBJ1-5, with a possible D match to TRBD1 (5 bases). The clonotype comes from a human donor in good health. The CDR3 loop is CASSPGRMEDQPQHF. The CDR3, as DNA: TGTGCCAGCAGTCCGGGACGAATGGAGGATCAGCCCCAGCATTTT.